The clone carrying this T cell receptor (beta chain) has just one count. The antigen remains undetermined. The study ran its PCR with 60 Vbeta and 13 Jbeta primers. Profiled with immunoSEQ multiplex PCR; TCRdb holds only in-frame clones, not every one. The table shows roughly 190,000 clones, with roughly 87% occurring only once. The data stem from a study of cytomegalovirus exposure and HLA in healthy donors. General observations from the study: Three chains linked to CMV were shown in vitro to be specific for CMV antigens.

The CDR3 spans 12 residues. With 2 bases removed from V and 7 bases from J, the gap between germline ends came to 8 bases. Looked up from germline, CDR1 is MGHDK and CDR2 is SYGVNS. The sample taken for sequencing was PBMCs. The receptor was isolated from a boy under 10 years old in good health and CMV-seronegative. The J gene is TRBJ1-2, the V gene TRBV25-1, with D tentatively TRBD1 (5 bases). CDR3 DNA: TGTGCCAGCAGTGAACGGGGGGGTGGCTACACCTTC. This sequence encodes CASSERGGGYTF.